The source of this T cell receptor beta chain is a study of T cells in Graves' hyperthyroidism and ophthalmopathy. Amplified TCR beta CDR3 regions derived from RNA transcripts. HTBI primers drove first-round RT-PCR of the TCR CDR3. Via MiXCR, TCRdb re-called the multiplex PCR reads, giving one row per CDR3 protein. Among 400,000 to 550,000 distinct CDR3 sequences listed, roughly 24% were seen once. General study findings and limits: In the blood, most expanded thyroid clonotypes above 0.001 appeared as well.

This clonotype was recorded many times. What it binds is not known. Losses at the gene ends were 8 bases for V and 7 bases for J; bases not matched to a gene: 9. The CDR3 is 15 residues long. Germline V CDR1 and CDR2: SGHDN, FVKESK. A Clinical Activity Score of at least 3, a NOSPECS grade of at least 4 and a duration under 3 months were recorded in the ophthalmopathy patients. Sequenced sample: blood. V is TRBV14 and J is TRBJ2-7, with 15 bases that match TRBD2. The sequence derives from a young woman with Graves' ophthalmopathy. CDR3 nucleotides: TGTGCCAGCTCCGGACTAGCGGGGGGGCCGGGGGAGCAGTACTTC. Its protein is CASSGLAGGPGEQYF.